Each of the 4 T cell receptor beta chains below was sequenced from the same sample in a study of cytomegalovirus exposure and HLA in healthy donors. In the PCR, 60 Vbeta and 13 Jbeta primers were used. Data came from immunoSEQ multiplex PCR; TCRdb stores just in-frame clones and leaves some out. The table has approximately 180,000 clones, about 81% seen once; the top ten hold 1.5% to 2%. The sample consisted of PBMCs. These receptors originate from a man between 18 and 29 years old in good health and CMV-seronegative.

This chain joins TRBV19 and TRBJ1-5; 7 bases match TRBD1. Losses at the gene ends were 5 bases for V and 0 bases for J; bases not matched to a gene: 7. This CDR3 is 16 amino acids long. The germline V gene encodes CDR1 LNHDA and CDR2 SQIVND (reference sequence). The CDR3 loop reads CASSWGQTYSNQPQHF. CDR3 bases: TGTGCCAGTAGTTGGGGACAGACATATAGCAATCAGCCCCAGCATTTT.

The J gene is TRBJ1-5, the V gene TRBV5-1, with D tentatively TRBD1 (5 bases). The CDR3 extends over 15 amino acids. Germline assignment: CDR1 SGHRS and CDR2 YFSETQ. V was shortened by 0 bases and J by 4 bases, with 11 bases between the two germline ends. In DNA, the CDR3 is TGCGCCAGCAGCTTGGATTCCGGGGGAAATCAGCCCCAGCATTTT. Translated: CASSLDSGGNQPQHF.

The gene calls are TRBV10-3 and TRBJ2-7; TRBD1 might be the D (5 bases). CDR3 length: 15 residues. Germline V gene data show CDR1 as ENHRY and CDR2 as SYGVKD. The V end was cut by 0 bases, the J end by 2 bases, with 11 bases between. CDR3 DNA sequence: TGTGCCATCAGTGAGTCTGCAGGGATAACCTACGAGCAGTACTTC. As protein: CAISESAGITYEQYF.

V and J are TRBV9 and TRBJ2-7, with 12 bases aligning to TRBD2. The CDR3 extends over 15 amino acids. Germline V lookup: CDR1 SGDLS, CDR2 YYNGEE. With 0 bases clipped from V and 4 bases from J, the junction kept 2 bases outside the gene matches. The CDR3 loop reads CASSVGLAGDYEQYF. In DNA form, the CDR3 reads TGTGCCAGCAGCGTAGGACTAGCGGGAGATTACGAGCAGTACTTC.